The present TCR beta chain was sequenced within a study of cytomegalovirus exposure and HLA in healthy donors. Findings and limits, study-wide: Among the sequence variants, a highly shared cluster was likely an artifact of sequencing. A prior analysis recorded that most TCR beta V segments were productive about 87% or about 30% of the time.

The CDR3 has 15 amino acids. The V end lost 5 bases, the J end lost 0 bases, and 11 bases lay between the germline ends. CDR1 and CDR2 from the germline V gene are SGHVS and FQNEAQ. A note on this clone: Antigen specificity is unknown.

PCR employed 60 Vbeta and 13 Jbeta primers. Sequencing was performed with immunoSEQ multiplex PCR; in TCRdb, only in-frame clones are kept and a portion is missing. The data show 85,000 to 130,000 clones, about 77% seen once. The gene calls are TRBV7-8 and TRBJ1-3; D call uncertain. This TCR came from a young woman in good health and CMV-seropositive. Sequencing used PBMCs. The CDR3 protein is CASSRTGNSGNTIYF. As DNA, the CDR3 is TGTGCCAGCAGCCGTACGGGGAACTCTGGAAACACCATATATTTT.